This T cell receptor (beta chain) was identified during a study of T cells in Graves' hyperthyroidism and ophthalmopathy. The table lists this clonotype with many counts. Its specificity is unknown. The CDR3 loop spans 13 amino acids. Germline V CDR1 and CDR2: DFQATT, SNEGSKA (reference sequence). The V end lost 5 bases, the J end lost 2 bases, and 11 bases lay between the germline ends. Study conclusions and caveats: Separation of ophthalmopathy from stable hyperthyroidism was achieved by a 13 V-J model.

Amplification of TCR beta CDR3 regions used RNA as the template. RT-PCR in the first round (using the HTBI primer set) targeted the TCR CDR3. TCRdb fed the multiplex PCR reads into MiXCR, producing one record per CDR3 protein. This sample has roughly 630,000 distinct CDR3 sequences, with approximately 14% found just once. For Graves' hyperthyroidism to be stable, ophthalmopathy could not progress within 18 months. The receptor was derived from a woman younger than 45 with Graves' hyperthyroidism. This chain joins TRBV20-1 and TRBJ2-3; a weak D match, TRBD2 (5 bases). The material sequenced was blood. The CDR3, as DNA: TGCAGTGCTGATTCGGGAAACACAGATACGCAGTATTTT. Protein product: CSADSGNTDTQYF.